A single sample gave rise to the 21 T cell receptor beta chains below, sequenced in a study of OX40 agonist ivuxolimab in advanced cancers. Clones were read by immunoSEQ multiplex PCR, and TCRdb kept only the in-frame ones, dropping some. Of 87,000 or so clones detected, about 83% appear once; the ten largest clones hold 1.5% to 2%. The sequenced sample was CD4+ or CD8+ T cells sorted from blood, obtained in a trial of the OX40 agonist ivuxolimab. These TCRs come from an adult with an advanced solid tumor such as melanoma, head and neck, liver or kidney cancer.

The chain recombines TRBV30 with TRBJ1-5; no firm D call. The CDR3 consists of 13 residues. The V gene lost 2 bases and the J gene lost 5 bases, with 10 bases spanning the gap. Germline-derived CDR1 and CDR2 are GTSNPN and SVGIG (reference sequence). The CDR3, as DNA: TGTGCCTGGAGTCCCAATAGGGATCAGCCCCAGCATTTT. It yields the protein CAWSPNRDQPQHF.

The chain is built from TRBV7-8 and TRBJ2-3; no definite D call. Deletions cut 5 bases from V and 6 bases from J, with 9 bases between. This CDR3 comprises 12 residues. Germline-derived CDR1 and CDR2 are SGHVS and FQNEAQ. The CDR3 DNA follows: TGTGCCAGCAGCCCCCTAAGGGATACGCAGTATTTT. This gives the protein CASSPLRDTQYF.

This clone was seen once. V is TRBV4-1 and J is TRBJ2-7, with D perhaps being TRBD1 or TRBD2 (5 bases each). The ends were cut back, 1 base at V and 1 base at J, with 23 bases in the middle. This CDR3 spans 19 amino acids. CDR1 is MGHRA, CDR2 YSYEKL, per germline. Here the CDR3 reads CASSQGGGIISPLSYEQYF. The CDR3 bases are TGCGCCAGCAGCCAAGGTGGGGGAATAATTTCCCCCCTGTCCTACGAGCAGTACTTC.

This clone was detected only once. The J gene is TRBJ1-1, the V gene TRBV7-3; tentative D call: TRBD1 (6 bases). The CDR3 covers 14 residues. V gave up 5 bases and J gave up 1 base, with 11 bases separating them. Germline lookup yields CDR1 SGHTA and CDR2 FQGTGA. The CDR3 bases are TGTGCCAGCAGCCGGGGGCAGGGGAACACTGAAGCTTTCTTT. It specifies CASSRGQGNTEAFF.

The table lists this clone with a few counts. The V call is TRBV7-3, the J call TRBJ2-3; D call uncertain. The CDR3 contains 15 residues. The V end was cut by 1 base, the J end by 4 bases, with 12 bases between. In germline, CDR1 is SGHTA, CDR2 FQGTGA. CDR3 DNA: TGTGCCAGCAGCTTAATAGGCGGCGACTCAGATACGCAGTATTTT. Translation: CASSLIGGDSDTQYF.

The chain uses TRBV27 and TRBJ2-2; no firm D call. The CDR3 has 15 amino acids. The germline V and J ends were trimmed by 0 bases and 4 bases, with 9 bases remaining between them. The germline V gene has CDR1 MNHEY and CDR2 SMNVEV (reference sequence). The CDR3 coding sequence is TGTGCCAGCAGTTTATCGTGGGGAAGCACCGGGGAGCTGTTTTTT. It specifies CASSLSWGSTGELFF.

V usage is TRBV5-1 and J usage is TRBJ1-1; D is unresolved. Germline values: CDR1 SGHRS, CDR2 YFSETQ. The CDR3 has 14 amino acids. The V gene lost 0 bases and the J gene lost 1 base, with 7 bases spanning the gap. The CDR3 bases are TGCGCCAGCAGCTTGGTTTCCAGGAACACTGAAGCTTTCTTT. Translated: CASSLVSRNTEAFF.

The sample holds one count of this clone. The gene calls are TRBV19 and TRBJ2-7; 7 positions match TRBD1. CDR1 and CDR2 (germline): LNHDA, SQIVND (reference sequence). Trimming at V came to 3 bases and at J to 0 bases, leaving 2 bases not matched to a gene. The CDR3 runs 14 residues. CDR3 in DNA: TGTGCCAGTAGTATCCGGGACAGCTCCTACGAGCAGTACTTC. Protein product: CASSIRDSSYEQYF. The complete variable domain, with remaining parts taken from reference TRBV19 and TRBJ2-7, reads DGGITQSPKYLFRKEGQNVTLSCEQNLNHDAMYWYRQDPGQGLRLIYYSQIVNDFQKGDIAEGYSVSREKKESFPLTVTSAQKNPTAFYLCASSIRDSSYEQYFGPGTRLTVT.

This rearrangement joins TRBV7-2 to TRBJ2-7; D remains unclear. Germline V lookup: CDR1 SGHTA, CDR2 FQGNSA. The CDR3 extends over 13 amino acids. The V end lost 0 bases, the J end lost 5 bases, and 8 bases lay between the germline ends. The CDR3 DNA follows: TGTGCCAGCAGCTTAGCTACGGCCCACGAGCAGTACTTC. It translates to CASSLATAHEQYF. Together with reference TRBV7-2 and TRBJ2-7, the CDR3 gives the full variable domain: GAGVSQSPSNKVTEKGKDVELRCDPISGHTALYWYRQSLGQGLEFLIYFQGNSAPDKSGLPSDRFSAERTGGSVSTLTIQRTQQEDSAVYLCASSLATAHEQYFGPGTRLTVT.

V usage is TRBV18 and J usage is TRBJ1-1, with 11 bases aligning to TRBD1. Per the germline V gene, CDR1 is KGHSH and CDR2 is LQKENI. V was clipped by 5 bases and J by 5 bases; unmatched bases: 7. The CDR3 is 15 amino acids. Written as DNA, the CDR3 is TGTGCCAGCTCATCTGGACAGGGGGCGCGAACTGAAGCTTTCTTT. Its protein product is CASSSGQGARTEAFF. The full variable domain, in which reference TRBV18 and TRBJ1-1 provide the parts outside the CDR3, is NAGVMQNPRHLVRRRGQEARLRCSPMKGHSHVYWYRQLPEEGLKFMVYLQKENIIDESGMPKERFSAEFPKEGPSILRIQQVVRGDSAAYFCASSSGQGARTEAFFGQGTRLTVV.

The gene calls are TRBV18 and TRBJ2-7; 15 nucleotides agree with TRBD2. CDR1 and CDR2 (germline): KGHSH, LQKENI. This CDR3 is built from 18 residues. V shed 3 bases and J 0 bases; nucleotides not matched to a gene: 6. CDR3 residues: CASSPRTSGGASSYEQYF. The CDR3 DNA is TGTGCCAGCTCACCGCGGACTAGCGGGGGGGCGAGCTCCTACGAGCAGTACTTC.

This sequence joins TRBV7-9 and TRBJ2-3; no firm D call. Germline CDR1 is SEHNR and CDR2 is FQNEAQ (reference sequence). CDR3 length equals 12 residues. The V gene lost 6 bases and the J gene lost 3 bases, with 7 bases spanning the gap. The CDR3 DNA reads as TGTGCCAGCAGTCCGACAACAGATACGCAGTATTTT. This codes for CASSPTTDTQYF.

The V and J genes are TRBV11-2 and TRBJ2-3; tentative D call: TRBD2 (6 bases). The CDR3 is 14 amino acids. Germline assignment: CDR1 SGHAT and CDR2 FQNNGV. V lost 5 bases, J lost 0 bases, and 9 bases lay in between. The CDR3 reads CASSGGYSTDTQYF. The CDR3 DNA sequence: TGTGCCAGCAGCGGGGGGTACAGCACAGATACGCAGTATTTT.

V is TRBV19 and J is TRBJ2-3; TRBD2 matches 7 bases. Germline trimming cut 5 bases from V and 0 bases from J; bases unmatched to any gene: 5. Germline-derived CDR1 and CDR2 are LNHDA and SQIVND (reference sequence). The CDR3 covers 15 residues. Here the CDR3 reads CASSWASGSTDTQYF. The CDR3 bases are TGTGCCAGTAGTTGGGCTAGCGGTAGCACAGATACGCAGTATTTT.

A single count supports this clone. The genes are TRBV7-6 and TRBJ2-2; TRBD1 aligns across 10 bases. CDR1 SGHVS and CDR2 FNYEAQ come from the germline V gene. The CDR3 has 16 amino acids. J lost 4 bases, V lost 5 bases, and 7 bases had no gene match. The CDR3 region has the DNA TGTGCCAGCAGCCTCGGTGGGACAGGGGCCACCGGGGAGCTGTTTTTT. It translates to CASSLGGTGATGELFF. The full variable domain, in which reference TRBV7-6 and TRBJ2-2 provide the parts outside the CDR3, is GAGVSQSPRYKVTKRGQDVALRCDPISGHVSLYWYRQALGQGPEFLTYFNYEAQQDKSGLPNDRFSAERPEGSISTLTIQRTEQRDSAMYRCASSLGGTGATGELFFGEGSRLTVL.

This chain joins TRBV30 and TRBJ2-7, with 10 bases identical to TRBD1. In germline, CDR1 is GTSNPN, CDR2 SVGIG (reference sequence). This CDR3 spans 14 amino acids. V lost 3 bases to trimming and J lost 6 bases; unmatched junction nucleotides: 8. The CDR3: CAWSRGQGLVEQYF. Here the CDR3 DNA reads TGTGCCTGGAGCCGGGGACAGGGGCTGGTCGAGCAGTACTTC.

V is TRBV5-4 and J is TRBJ1-2; D gene uncertain. The CDR3 length is 15 residues. Trimming shortened V by 3 bases and J by 3 bases, and 15 bases separated the two germline ends. Germline V gene lookup returns CDR1 SGHNT and CDR2 YYREEE (reference sequence). The CDR3 loop is CASSSQTFGDYGYTF. The CDR3 nucleotides read TGTGCCAGCAGCTCTCAGACCTTTGGGGACTATGGCTACACCTTC.

The CDR3 DNA is TGTGCCAGCAGCTTAGTCGGGCAAGAGACCCAGTACTTC. It encodes CASSLVGQETQYF. This sequence joins TRBV5-4 and TRBJ2-5; unclear D gene. The CDR3 is 13 amino acids. Germline CDR1 reads SGHNT; CDR2 reads YYREEE (reference sequence). V dropped 2 bases and J dropped 2 bases, with 7 bases sitting between them. The full variable domain, rest sourced from reference TRBV5-4 and TRBJ2-5, is ETGVTQSPTHLIKTRGQQVTLRCSSQSGHNTVSWYQQALGQGPQFIFQYYREEENGRGNFPPRFSGLQFPNYSSELNVNALELDDSALYLCASSLVGQETQYFGPGTRLLVL.

This clone was seen only a few times. V usage is TRBV7-8 and J usage is TRBJ2-7; D unresolved. From germline, CDR1 is SGHVS and CDR2 FQNEAQ. V lost 5 bases and J lost 0, with 2 bases in between. The CDR3 runs to 11 residues. CDR3 nucleotides: TGTGCCAGCAGCCACTCCTACGAGCAGTACTTC. Its translation is CASSHSYEQYF.

This clone was seen a few times. The chain couples TRBV2 to TRBJ1-3; 12 nucleotides agree with TRBD1. Trimming at V came to 4 bases and at J to 3 bases, leaving 4 bases not matched to a gene. The CDR3 runs to 16 residues. Germline loops: CDR1 SNHLY, CDR2 FYNNEI. The CDR3 DNA is TGTGCCAGCAGTGTGGGACAGGGGGCTGGTGGAAACACCATATATTTT. Amino acid sequence: CASSVGQGAGGNTIYF.

This chain joins TRBV7-2 and TRBJ1-5; D might be TRBD1 (6 bases). CDR1 and CDR2 (germline): SGHTA, FQGNSA. Trimming cost V 1 base and J 16 bases, with 14 bases left between them. The CDR3 is 12 amino acids. The chain's CDR3 is CASSLGLGGTHF. CDR3 nucleotide sequence: TGTGCCAGCAGCTTAGGGTTGGGCGGGACACATTTT.